This entry lists 24 T cell receptor beta chains sequenced from one sample in a study of blood T cell repertoires in COVID-19. Profiling relied on immunoSEQ multiplex PCR, and the TCRdb table lists in-frame clones only, not all of them. The sample lists some 240,000 clones, 70% to 90% occurring once. The sample comprised PBMCs or T cells enriched from blood (not recorded which). Receptors originate from a woman between 50 and 59 years old who had been exposed to COVID-19.

V usage is TRBV6-5 and J usage is TRBJ1-2; the match to TRBD1 covers 7 bases. The germline V gene encodes CDR1 MNHEY and CDR2 SVGAGI. J gave up 5 bases and V 7 bases, and 13 bases lay outside the gene matches. CDR3 length: 15 residues. The CDR3 DNA is TGTGCCAGCAAGGGGGCGTCCCCAACTGTTTATGGCTACACCTTC. Amino acids: CASKGASPTVYGYTF.

V gene TRBV30 combines with J gene TRBJ1-6; TRBD1 aligns across 7 bases. Trimming removed 2 bases from V and 8 bases from J; junction bases left unmatched: 6. There are 14 residues in the CDR3. CDR1 and CDR2 (germline): GTSNPN, SVGIG (reference sequence). This CDR3 is CAWSPGGKYSPLHF. DNA for the CDR3: TGTGCCTGGAGTCCAGGGGGAAAATATTCACCCCTCCACTTT.

V is TRBV6-4 and J is TRBJ1-1, with TRBD1 matching over 7 bases. This CDR3 comprises 13 residues. The V gene end was trimmed by 6 bases and the J gene end by 7 bases; junction bases not matched to a gene: 8. Germline V gives CDR1 MRHNA, CDR2 SNTAGT. The CDR3, as DNA: TGTGCCAGCAGCGACAGGGAGGGGGATGAAGCTTTCTTT. Protein sequence: CASSDREGDEAFF.

The sample holds a few counts of this clone. V gene TRBV5-1 combines with J gene TRBJ2-7; 8 bases agree with TRBD1. The CDR3 runs to 16 residues. Per the germline V gene, CDR1 is SGHRS and CDR2 is YFSETQ. After removal of 5 bases from V and 5 bases from J, the junction contained 15 bases not matched to a gene. CDR3 sequence: CASSSGPRTGNNEQYF. The CDR3 DNA reads TGCGCCAGCAGTTCGGGCCCCCGGACAGGGAACAACGAGCAGTACTTC.

This chain connects TRBV12-3 or TRBV12-4 to TRBJ2-1; the D gene is possibly TRBD1 (6 bases). There are 12 residues in the CDR3. The germline V and J ends were trimmed by 4 bases and 6 bases, with 7 bases remaining between them. CDR3 in DNA: TGTGCCAGCAGTTACAGGGTCAATGAGCAGTTCTTC. Its translation: CASSYRVNEQFF.

This clone appeared a few times. J is TRBJ1-1 and V is TRBV28; no reliable D call. Germline values: CDR1 MDHEN, CDR2 SYDVKM. V was pared by 6 bases and J by 9 bases, with 11 bases between. The CDR3 totals 11 residues. The CDR3 DNA sequence: TGTGCCAGCAGGATCCCAACACAAGCTTTCTTT. It is translated as CASRIPTQAFF.

The chain recombines TRBV5-5 with TRBJ1-3, with TRBD1 as a possible D gene (6 bases). V lost 4 bases and J 3 bases, leaving 29 bases between the germline ends. Germline V lookup: CDR1 SGHKS, CDR2 YYEKEE (reference sequence). This CDR3 contains 20 residues. CDR3 in DNA: TGTGCCAGCAGCCACAAAACTCTGACAGGACTTCCGATCTTTGGAAACACCATATATTTT. Amino acid sequence: CASSHKTLTGLPIFGNTIYF.

The chain joins TRBV11-2 to TRBJ2-5; 7 bases map to TRBD2. The ends lost 7 bases at V and 4 bases at J; junction bases unmatched: 12. Germline CDR1 SGHAT, CDR2 FQNNGV. The CDR3 totals 15 residues. In DNA, the CDR3 is TGTGCCAGCACCCCTCTCCGACTAGCCTCAGAGACCCAGTACTTC. Translation: CASTPLRLASETQYF. Using reference TRBV11-2 and TRBJ2-5 for the parts outside the CDR3, the full variable domain is EAGVAQSPRYKIIEKRQSVAFWCNPISGHATLYWYQQILGQGPKLLIQFQNNGVVDDSQLPKDRFSAERLKGVDSTLKIQPAKLEDSAVYLCASTPLRLASETQYFGPGTRLLVL.

The gene calls are TRBV30 and TRBJ2-7; perhaps TRBD2 as D (5 bases). Looked up from germline, CDR1 is GTSNPN and CDR2 is SVGIG (reference sequence). The CDR3 extends over 15 amino acids. V was pared by 2 bases and J by 0 bases, with 14 bases between. As DNA, the CDR3 is TGTGCCTGGAGTACGGGGTTATTGAACTCCTACGAGCAGTACTTC. Protein sequence: CAWSTGLLNSYEQYF.

The V and J genes are TRBV6-1 and TRBJ1-1, with a tentative D call TRBD1 (6 bases). Trimming removed 2 bases at V and 1 base at J, with 11 bases between. The CDR3 is made up of 15 amino acids. Germline values: CDR1 MNHNS, CDR2 SASEGT. DNA of the CDR3: TGTGCCAGCAGTGAACGGAGGACAGCGAACACTGAAGCTTTCTTT. It yields the protein CASSERRTANTEAFF.

The CDR3 nucleotides are TGTGCCAGCTACAGGGGGGATTCTGGAGGGAATCAGCCCCAGCATTTT. It translates to CASYRGDSGGNQPQHF. J is TRBJ1-5 and V is TRBV28, with 8 nucleotides matching TRBD1. This CDR3 contains 16 residues. Germline assignment: CDR1 MDHEN and CDR2 SYDVKM. With V trimmed by 8 bases and J by 4 bases, 13 bases remained unmatched.

This chain joins TRBV7-8 and TRBJ1-2; D might be TRBD1 (5 bases). Between the trimmed V and J ends, which lost 5 bases and 3 bases, there was a span of 16 bases. The V gene's germline CDR1 is SGHVS and CDR2 FQNEAQ. The CDR3 has 15 residues. CDR3 protein: CASSLTPGGDYGYTF. The DNA for the CDR3 is TGTGCCAGCAGCCTAACCCCCGGGGGGGACTATGGCTACACCTTC.

This chain uses TRBV3-1 (or the pseudogene TRBV3-2) with TRBJ1-3; TRBD1 matches at 7 bases. Germline-derived CDR1 and CDR2 are LGHDT and YNNKEL (reference sequence). Trimming cost V 1 base and J 0 bases; bases outside gene matches: 3. The CDR3 is 16 residues long. The CDR3 region is CASSQAGQISGNTIYF. As DNA, the CDR3 is TGTGCCAGCAGCCAAGCGGGACAGATCTCTGGAAACACCATATATTTT.

The chain uses TRBV2 and TRBJ1-6, with 8 bases identical to TRBD1. Germline V gene lookup returns CDR1 SNHLY and CDR2 FYNNEI. With 6 bases clipped from V and 0 bases from J, the junction kept 7 bases outside the gene matches. CDR3 length: 17 amino acids. The CDR3 sequence: CASRARDRSSYNSPLHF. The CDR3 DNA follows: TGTGCCAGCAGGGCCCGGGACAGGAGCTCCTATAATTCACCCCTCCACTTT.

The chain recombines TRBV6-5 with TRBJ1-4; D is unclear. The CDR3 sequence is 14 residues long. The V and J ends lost 2 bases and 1 base respectively, with 5 bases between them. From germline, CDR1 is MNHEY and CDR2 SVGAGI. The CDR3 region has the DNA TGTGCCAGCAGTTACGGGCGAACTAATGAAAAACTGTTTTTT. Its protein is CASSYGRTNEKLFF.

The chain employs TRBV6-5 and TRBJ1-2; D ambiguous. CDR1 MNHEY and CDR2 SVGAGI come from the germline V gene. The CDR3 consists of 15 residues. With 4 bases removed from V and 8 bases from J, the gap between germline ends came to 20 bases. This chain's CDR3 is CASSSPFEGDEGYTF. In DNA form, the CDR3 reads TGTGCCAGCAGTTCCCCCTTCGAGGGAGATGAGGGCTACACCTTC.

This chain joins TRBV6-6 and TRBJ1-1, with 9 bases fitting TRBD1. Germline V CDR1 and CDR2: MNHNY, SVGAGI (reference sequence). The CDR3 has 16 residues. V trimming: 5 bases; J trimming: 1 base; junction bases outside the gene matches: 8. CDR3 coding DNA: TGTGCCAGCAGTCCGTGGGACAGGGCGGGGAACACTGAAGCTTTCTTT. This sequence encodes CASSPWDRAGNTEAFF.

V usage is TRBV5-4 and J usage is TRBJ2-6, with 8 bases that match TRBD2. The CDR3 has 16 residues. Germline CDR1 reads SGHNT; CDR2 reads YYREEE (reference sequence). V lost 5 bases and J lost 0; bases outside the gene matches: 4. The chain's CDR3 is CASRREGFSGANVLTF. DNA for the CDR3: TGTGCCAGCAGACGGGAGGGGTTCTCTGGGGCCAACGTCCTGACTTTC.

This chain joins TRBV7-2 and TRBJ1-3; the match to TRBD1 covers 10 bases. From germline, CDR1 is SGHTA and CDR2 FQGNSA. The CDR3 runs 18 residues. V was clipped by 4 bases and J by 3 bases; unmatched bases: 12. CDR3 sequence reads: CASSSGQGRPSYGNTIYF. CDR3 DNA: TGTGCCAGCAGCTCGGGACAGGGGCGCCCCTCGTATGGAAACACCATATATTTT. The whole variable domain, remainder taken from reference TRBV7-2 and TRBJ1-3, is GAGVSQSPSNKVTEKGKDVELRCDPISGHTALYWYRQSLGQGLEFLIYFQGNSAPDKSGLPSDRFSAERTGGSVSTLTIQRTQQEDSAVYLCASSSGQGRPSYGNTIYFGEGSWLTVV.

The gene calls are TRBV2 and TRBJ2-2; 10 bases match TRBD1. Per germline, CDR1 SNHLY and CDR2 FYNNEI. There are 14 residues in the CDR3. Trimming at V came to 6 bases and at J to 5 bases, leaving 3 bases not matched to a gene. The CDR3 loop is CASRDRGFTGELFF. The CDR3 DNA reads as TGTGCCAGCAGGGACAGGGGGTTTACCGGGGAGCTGTTTTTT.

For the CDR3, the DNA is TGTGCCAGCAGGGGCGGGAGCATGAACACTGAAGCTTTCTTT. It is translated as CASRGGSMNTEAFF. The chain combines TRBV7-8 with TRBJ1-1; D is ambiguous. The germline V gene has CDR1 SGHVS and CDR2 FQNEAQ. The CDR3 has 14 amino acids. V was cut by 6 bases and J by 0 bases, with 11 bases left in between.

The chain recombines TRBV2 with TRBJ2-7; D is ambiguous. This CDR3 spans 12 amino acids. Trimming shortened V by 4 bases and J by 2 bases, and 6 bases separated the two germline ends. Germline loops: CDR1 SNHLY, CDR2 FYNNEI. The CDR3 DNA follows: TGTGCCAGCAGTGTCATCACCTACGAGCAGTACTTC. Its protein product is CASSVITYEQYF.

This clone was counted only a few times. The V gene is TRBV7-9, the J gene TRBJ2-3, with 7 bases aligning to TRBD1. Trimming took 5 bases from V and 0 from J; bases not matched to a gene: 2. The CDR3 is 14 amino acids. Germline lookup yields CDR1 SEHNR and CDR2 FQNEAQ (reference sequence). The CDR3 loop is CASSMTGSTDTQYF. CDR3 in DNA: TGTGCCAGCAGCATGACAGGGAGCACAGATACGCAGTATTTT.

This clone was recorded once. V is TRBV18 and J is TRBJ2-2, with 11 bases identical to TRBD1. The CDR3 runs to 18 residues. Trimming at V came to 1 base and at J to 2 bases, leaving 6 bases not matched to a gene. Germline V gene lookup returns CDR1 KGHSH and CDR2 LQKENI. The CDR3 DNA is TGTGCCAGCTCACCACTGGGACAGGGGGTTTCAAACACCGGGGAGCTGTTTTTT. It specifies CASSPLGQGVSNTGELFF.